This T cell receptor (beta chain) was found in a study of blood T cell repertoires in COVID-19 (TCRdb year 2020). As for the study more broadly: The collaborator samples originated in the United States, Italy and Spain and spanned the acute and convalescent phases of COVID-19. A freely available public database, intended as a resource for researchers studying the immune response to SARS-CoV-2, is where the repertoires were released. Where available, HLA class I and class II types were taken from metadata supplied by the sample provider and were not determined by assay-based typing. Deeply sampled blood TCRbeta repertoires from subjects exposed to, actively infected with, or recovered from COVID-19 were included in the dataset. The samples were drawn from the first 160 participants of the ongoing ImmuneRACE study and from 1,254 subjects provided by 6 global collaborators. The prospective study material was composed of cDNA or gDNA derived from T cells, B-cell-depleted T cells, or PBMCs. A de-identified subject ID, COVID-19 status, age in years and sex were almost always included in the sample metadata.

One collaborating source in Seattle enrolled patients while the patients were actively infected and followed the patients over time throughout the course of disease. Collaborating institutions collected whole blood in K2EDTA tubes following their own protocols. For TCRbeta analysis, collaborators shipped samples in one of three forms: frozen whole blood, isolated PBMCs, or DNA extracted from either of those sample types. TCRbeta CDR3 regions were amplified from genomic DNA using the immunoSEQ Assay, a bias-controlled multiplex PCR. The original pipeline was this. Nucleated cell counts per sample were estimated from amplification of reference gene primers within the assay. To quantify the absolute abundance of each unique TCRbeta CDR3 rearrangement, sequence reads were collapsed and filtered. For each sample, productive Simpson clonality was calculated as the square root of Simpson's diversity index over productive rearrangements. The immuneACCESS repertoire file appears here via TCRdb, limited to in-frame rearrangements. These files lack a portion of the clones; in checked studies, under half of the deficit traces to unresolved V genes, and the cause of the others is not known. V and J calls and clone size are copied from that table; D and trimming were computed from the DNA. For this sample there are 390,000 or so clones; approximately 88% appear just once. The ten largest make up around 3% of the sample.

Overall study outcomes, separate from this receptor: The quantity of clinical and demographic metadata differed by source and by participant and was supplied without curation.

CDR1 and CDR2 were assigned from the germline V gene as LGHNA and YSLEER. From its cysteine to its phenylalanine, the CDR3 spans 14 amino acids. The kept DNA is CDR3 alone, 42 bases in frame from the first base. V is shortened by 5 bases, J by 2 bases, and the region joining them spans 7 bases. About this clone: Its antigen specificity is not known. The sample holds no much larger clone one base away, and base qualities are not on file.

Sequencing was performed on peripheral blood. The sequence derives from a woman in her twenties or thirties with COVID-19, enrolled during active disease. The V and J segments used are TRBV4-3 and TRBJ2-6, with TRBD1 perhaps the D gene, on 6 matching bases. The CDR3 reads CASSNRAGANVLTF. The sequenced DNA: TGCGCCAGCAGCAACAGGGCTGGGGCCAACGTCCTGACTTTC.